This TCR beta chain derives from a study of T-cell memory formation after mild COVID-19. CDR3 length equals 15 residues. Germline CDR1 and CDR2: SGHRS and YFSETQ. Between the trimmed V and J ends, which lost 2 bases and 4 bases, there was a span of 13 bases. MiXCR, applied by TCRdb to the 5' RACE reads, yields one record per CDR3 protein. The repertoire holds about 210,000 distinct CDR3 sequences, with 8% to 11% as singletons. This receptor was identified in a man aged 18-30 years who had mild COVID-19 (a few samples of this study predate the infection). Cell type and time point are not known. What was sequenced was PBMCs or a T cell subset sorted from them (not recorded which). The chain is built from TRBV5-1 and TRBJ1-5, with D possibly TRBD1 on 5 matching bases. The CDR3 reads CASSLGWGGNQPQHF. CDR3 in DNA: TGCGCCAGCAGCTTAGGATGGGGGGGAAATCAGCCCCAGCATTTT.